The 4 T cell receptor beta chains in this list originate from one sample, sequenced in a study of cytomegalovirus exposure and HLA in healthy donors. PCR employed 60 Vbeta and 13 Jbeta primers. Only in-frame clones appear in the TCRdb table, and some are missing; sequencing was by immunoSEQ multiplex PCR. The profile shows roughly 97,000 clones, 78% of them singletons. The source material was PBMCs. The receptors originated from a woman in her forties in good health and CMV-seronegative.

The chain uses TRBV7-6 and TRBJ2-3; the match to TRBD2 covers 8 bases. From germline, CDR1 is SGHVS and CDR2 FNYEAQ. The CDR3 has 16 residues. Trimming removed 0 bases from V and 2 bases from J; junction bases left unmatched: 4. CDR3 in amino acids: CASSLARGGSTDTQYF. The CDR3 DNA follows: TGTGCCAGCAGCTTAGCCCGGGGGGGATCCACAGATACGCAGTATTTT.

The chain is built from TRBV11-3 and TRBJ2-7; D may be TRBD1 (5 bases). In germline, CDR1 is SGHNT, CDR2 YENEEA. The CDR3 is 13 residues long. The V and J ends lost 3 bases and 6 bases respectively, with 12 bases between them. The CDR3 DNA reads TGTGCCAGCAGCTTGTGGCAGGGCTCCGAGCAGTACTTC. Residues: CASSLWQGSEQYF. Using reference TRBV11-3 and TRBJ2-7 for the parts outside the CDR3, the full variable domain is EAGVVQSPRYKIIEKKQPVAFWCNPISGHNTLYWYLQNLGQGPELLIRYENEEAVDDSQLPKDRFSAERLKGVDSTLKIQPAELGDSAVYLCASSLWQGSEQYFGPGTRLTVT.

The rearrangement links TRBV11-3 to TRBJ2-2; 9 bases line up with TRBD1. Trimming removed 5 bases from V and 5 bases from J; junction bases left unmatched: 9. Germline V gene sequence: CDR1 SGHNT, CDR2 YENEEA. The CDR3 runs to 16 residues. CDR3 residues: CASSPRTGDYTGELFF. CDR3 DNA sequence: TGTGCCAGCAGCCCTCGGACAGGGGATTATACCGGGGAGCTGTTTTTT.

V is TRBV28 and J is TRBJ1-4; 7 bases are shared with TRBD1. Looked up from germline, CDR1 is MDHEN and CDR2 is SYDVKM. J lost 8 bases, V lost 6 bases, and 9 bases had no gene match. The CDR3 extends over 14 amino acids. The chain's CDR3 is CASSSGGLLEKLFF. CDR3 nucleotides: TGTGCCAGCAGCTCAGGGGGACTTCTGGAAAAACTGTTTTTT.